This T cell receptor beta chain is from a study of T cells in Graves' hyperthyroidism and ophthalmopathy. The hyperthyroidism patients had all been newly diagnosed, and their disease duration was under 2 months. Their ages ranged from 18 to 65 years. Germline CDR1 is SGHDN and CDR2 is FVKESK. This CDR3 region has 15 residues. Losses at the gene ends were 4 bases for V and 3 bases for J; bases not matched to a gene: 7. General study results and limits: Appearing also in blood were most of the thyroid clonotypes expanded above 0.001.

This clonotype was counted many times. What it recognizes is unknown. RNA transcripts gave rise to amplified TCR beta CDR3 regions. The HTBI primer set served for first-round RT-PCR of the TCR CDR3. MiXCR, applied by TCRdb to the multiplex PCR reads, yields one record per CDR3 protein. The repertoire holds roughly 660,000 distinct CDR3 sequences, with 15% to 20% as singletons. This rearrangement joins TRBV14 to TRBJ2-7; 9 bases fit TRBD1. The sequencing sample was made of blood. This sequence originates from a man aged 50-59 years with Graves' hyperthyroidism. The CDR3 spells CASSRAGQGNYEQYF. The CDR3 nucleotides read TGTGCCAGCAGCCGGGCGGGACAGGGAAACTACGAGCAGTACTTC.